This TCR beta chain was sequenced for a study of T cells after yellow fever vaccination. This clonotype was detected many times. TCRdb redid the calling of the 5' RACE reads with MiXCR, one entry per CDR3 protein. The sample contains a few hundred thousand distinct CDR3 sequences, approximately 4% of which appear only once. Germline CDR1 is LGHNA and CDR2 is YNFKEQ. Losses at the gene ends were 4 bases for V and 3 bases for J; bases not matched to a gene: 9. The length of the CDR3 is 16 residues. The rearrangement uses TRBV4-2 and TRBJ2-4; 7 bases map to TRBD2. The source material was PBMCs, sampled 5 days after the yellow fever booster vaccination. The TCR originated in a man younger than 30 who received the YFV17D yellow fever vaccine. The CDR3 is CASSPREGFVKNIQYF. In nucleotides, the CDR3 is TGTGCCAGCAGCCCAAGGGAGGGATTCGTCAAAAACATTCAGTACTTC.